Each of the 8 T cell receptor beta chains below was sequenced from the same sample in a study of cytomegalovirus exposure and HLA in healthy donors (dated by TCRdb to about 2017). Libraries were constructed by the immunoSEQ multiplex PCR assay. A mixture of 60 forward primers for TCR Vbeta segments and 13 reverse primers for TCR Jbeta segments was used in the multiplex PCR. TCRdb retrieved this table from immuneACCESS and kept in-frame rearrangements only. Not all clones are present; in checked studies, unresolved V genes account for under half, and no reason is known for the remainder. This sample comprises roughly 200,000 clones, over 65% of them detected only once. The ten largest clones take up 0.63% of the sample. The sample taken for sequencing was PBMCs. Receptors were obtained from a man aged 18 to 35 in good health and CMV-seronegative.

CDR3 sequence: CASSVETSSYEQYF. CDR3 coding DNA: TGTGCCAGCAGCGTAGAAACTAGCTCCTACGAGCAGTACTTC. V and J are TRBV9 and TRBJ2-7; D may be TRBD2 (5 bases). Deletions cut 0 bases from V and 0 bases from J, with 7 bases between. Germline CDR1 SGDLS, CDR2 YYNGEE. The CDR3 length is 14 residues.

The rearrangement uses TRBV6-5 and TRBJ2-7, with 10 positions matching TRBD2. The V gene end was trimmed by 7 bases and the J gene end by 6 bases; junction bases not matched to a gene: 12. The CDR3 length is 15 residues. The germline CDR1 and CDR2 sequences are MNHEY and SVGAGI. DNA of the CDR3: TGTGCCAGCAACCCCCTACTAGCGGGAAAGGGCGAGCAGTACTTC. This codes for CASNPLLAGKGEQYF.

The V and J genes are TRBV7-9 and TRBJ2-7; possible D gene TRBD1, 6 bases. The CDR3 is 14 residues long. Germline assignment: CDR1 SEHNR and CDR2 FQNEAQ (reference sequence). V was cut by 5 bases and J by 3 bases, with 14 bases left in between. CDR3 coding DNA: TGTGCCAGCAGCGCACCGGGACAAAGCTACGAGCAGTACTTC. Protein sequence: CASSAPGQSYEQYF.

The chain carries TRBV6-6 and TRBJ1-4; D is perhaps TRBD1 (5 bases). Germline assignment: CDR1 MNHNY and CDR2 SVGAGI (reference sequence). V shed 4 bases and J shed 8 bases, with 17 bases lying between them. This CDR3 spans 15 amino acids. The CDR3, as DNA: TGTGCCAGCAGTTCAGGAGGGGCCCCGAGGGAAAAACTGTTTTTT. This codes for CASSSGGAPREKLFF.

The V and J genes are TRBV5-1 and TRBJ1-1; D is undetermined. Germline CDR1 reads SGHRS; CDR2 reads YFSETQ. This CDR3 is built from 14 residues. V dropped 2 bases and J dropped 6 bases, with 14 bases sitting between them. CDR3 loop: CASSFAEAMAEAFF. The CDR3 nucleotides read TGCGCCAGCAGCTTTGCGGAGGCTATGGCTGAAGCTTTCTTT.

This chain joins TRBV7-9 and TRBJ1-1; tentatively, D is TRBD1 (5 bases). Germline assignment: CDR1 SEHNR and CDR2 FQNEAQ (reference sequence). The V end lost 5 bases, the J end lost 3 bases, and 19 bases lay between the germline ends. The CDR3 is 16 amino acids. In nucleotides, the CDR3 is TGTGCCAGCAGCCCGTCCCGGGGGGATGGGTACACTGAAGCTTTCTTT. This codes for CASSPSRGDGYTEAFF.

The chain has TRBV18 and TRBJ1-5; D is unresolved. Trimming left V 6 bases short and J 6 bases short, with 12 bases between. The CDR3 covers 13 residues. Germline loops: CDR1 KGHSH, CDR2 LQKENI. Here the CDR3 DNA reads TGTGCCAGCTCCCCAGAGGATGGTCAGCCCCAGCATTTT. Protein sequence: CASSPEDGQPQHF.

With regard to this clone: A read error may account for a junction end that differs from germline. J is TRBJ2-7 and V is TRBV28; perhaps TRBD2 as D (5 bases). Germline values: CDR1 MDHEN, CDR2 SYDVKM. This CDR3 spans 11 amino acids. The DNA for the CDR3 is TGTGCCAGTACGACCGGGCCGAGGGTCGACTTC. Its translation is CASTTGPRVDF.